This paragraph covers one T cell receptor (beta chain) sequence. The CDR3 is 16 residues long. Between the trimmed V and J ends, which lost 2 bases and 1 base, there was a span of 14 bases. The V gene's germline CDR1 is MGHRA and CDR2 YSYEKL. This sample is drawn from a study of control samples from healthy donors and cancer patients. Here immunoSEQ multiplex PCR was the method, and the copy in TCRdb shows in-frame clones only, minus some. The sample lists 130,000 to 150,000 clones; 85% to 95% were seen once. This rearrangement joins TRBV4-1 to TRBJ1-1, with no clear D. The sequence derives from a man between 60 and 75 years old with colorectal cancer. Sample: PBMCs. CDR3 sequence reads: CASSQPRDGPNTEAFF. CDR3 sequence (DNA): TGCGCCAGCAGCCAACCACGAGACGGACCGAACACTGAAGCTTTCTTT.